Given below is one T cell receptor beta chain in context. Its cognate antigen is unknown. At one end, the junction sequence differs from germline, possibly due to a read error. It was with 60 Vbeta and 13 Jbeta primers that the PCR ran. Profiled with immunoSEQ multiplex PCR; TCRdb holds only in-frame clones, not every one. The table shows about 170,000 clones, with around 81% occurring only once. These data are taken from a study of cytomegalovirus exposure and HLA in healthy donors. Across the study: HLA-typed donors were the source of around 87 million unique TCRs, which an early data release held. Study-level points and caveats: Previous analysis showed most TCR beta V segments were productive about 90% or about 30% of the time.

This CDR3 contains 13 residues. Per the germline V gene, CDR1 is MNHNS and CDR2 is SASEGT. Sequencing input: PBMCs. The chain carries TRBV6-1 and TRBJ1-1; no firm D call. The TCR originated in a woman aged 25 to 39 in good health and CMV-seropositive. CDR3 in amino acids: CASREGRNTEAFF. DNA for the CDR3: TGTGCCAGCAGGGAAGGGAGGAACACTGAAGCTTTCTTT.